These T cell receptor beta chains were read from a single sample in a study of vaccination effects on CD4 cells after COVID-19. Some clones are missing from TCRdb's copy, which holds only in-frame ones; the method was immunoSEQ multiplex PCR. The sample yields approximately 45,000 clones, roughly four fifths seen once. Their specific antigens are unknown. This material consisted of CD4+ T cells from PBMCs cultured without peptide, taken before COVID-19 vaccination. The receptors originated from a human donor who had a prior SARS-CoV-2 infection. CDR3s leave out the opening cysteine and the closing phenylalanine or tryptophan.

TRBJ2-3	TRBV19	ASRDRVRGNTDTQY
TRBJ2-7	TRBV12-5	LGLDPPLRRPYEQY
TRBJ2-2	TRBV15	ATKRGHTTGELF
TRBJ2-2	TRBV6-5	ASSLRSGNTGELF
TRBJ1-1	TRBV6-5	ASRNSGGLEAF
TRBJ2-7	TRBV14	ASSQLAQSYEQY
TRBJ2-5	TRBV30	AWSVPGGVKTQY
TRBJ2-3	TRBV18	ASSPLLADRPTDTQY
TRBJ1-3	TRBV7-9	ASSLRGISGNTIY
TRBJ2-3	TRBV7-9	ASSSSLEVDTQY
TRBJ1-6	TRBV6-6	ASRGENNSPLH
TRBJ2-2	TRBV24-1	ATSDSEGANTGELF
TRBJ1-3	TRBV21-1	ASSETGNTIY
TRBJ2-1	TRBV2	ASTRRDRNYYYNEQF
TRBJ2-7	TRBV6-2/TRBV6-3	ASSYGGTQHEQY
TRBJ2-7	TRBV7-2	ASSSYYEQY
TRBJ2-3	TRBV5-8	ASSSPWTASTDTQY
TRBJ2-3	TRBV3-1/TRBV3-2	ASSQVFSRTDTQY
TRBJ2-1	TRBV6-5	ASSQRLANEQF
TRBJ1-1	TRBV7-9	ASSPNPGRSMNTEAF
TRBJ1-2	TRBV2	ASNLPTGVLNYGYT
TRBJ1-4	TRBV2	ASSVGPNNEKLF
TRBJ2-5	TRBV4-2	ASSQDLWGGQETQY
TRBJ1-1	TRBV6-5	ASSWGGGTTREAF
TRBJ2-2	TRBV5-1	ASSFALGSTGELF
TRBJ2-3	TRBV7-6	ASSWPGDTQY
TRBJ2-5	TRBV19	ASSPSTGAQETQY
TRBJ2-2	TRBV4-2	ASSQDYGAVAGELF
TRBJ2-2	TRBV5-4	ASSQDPERAGELF
TRBJ1-1	TRBV28	ASSLTYTEAF
TRBJ1-5	TRBV19	ASSIRDQPQH
TRBJ2-5	TRBV5-4	ASSLDPGGKETQY
TRBJ2-1	TRBV5-4	ASSSTSLFRQF
TRBJ2-7	TRBV25-1	ASSAHYRGDEQY
TRBJ2-1	TRBV7-8	ASSTPILVLVSEQF
TRBJ2-6	TRBV2	ASWGGSGANVLT
TRBJ2-5	TRBV5-4	ASSLKTGINQETQY
TRBJ2-1	TRBV7-9	ASMDTRRQFEQF
TRBJ2-2	TRBV11-3	ASSTGTGYTGELF
TRBJ2-7	TRBV3-1/TRBV3-2	ASKQGALSYEQY
TRBJ2-7	TRBV7-2	ASSSRDRFYEQY
TRBJ2-5	TRBV7-9	ASRPTQGRETQY
TRBJ1-6	TRBV4-2	ASSQEVGGNSPLH
TRBJ2-5	TRBV24-1	ATSDPRGTEETQY
TRBJ1-2	TRBV19	ASTRRSANYGYT